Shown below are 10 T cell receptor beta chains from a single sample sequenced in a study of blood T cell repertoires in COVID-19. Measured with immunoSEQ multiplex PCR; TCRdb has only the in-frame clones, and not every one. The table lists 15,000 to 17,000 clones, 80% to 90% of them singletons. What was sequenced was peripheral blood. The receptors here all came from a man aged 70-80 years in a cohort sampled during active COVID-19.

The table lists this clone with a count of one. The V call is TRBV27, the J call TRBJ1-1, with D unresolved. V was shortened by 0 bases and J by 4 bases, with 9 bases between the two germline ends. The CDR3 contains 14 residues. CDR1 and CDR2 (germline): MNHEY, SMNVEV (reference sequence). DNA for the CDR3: TGTGCCAGCAGTTTATCGGCGGGTGTCACTGAAGCTTTCTTT. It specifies CASSLSAGVTEAFF.

This chain's CDR3 is CSVTQGTEAFF. In nucleotides, the CDR3 is TGCAGCGTAACACAGGGTACTGAAGCTTTCTTT. The V gene is TRBV29-1, the J gene TRBJ1-1, with D perhaps matching TRBD1 (6 bases). V gave up 6 bases and J gave up 5 bases, with 10 bases separating them. The CDR3 spans 11 residues. CDR1 is SQVTM and CDR2 is ANQGSEA in the germline V gene.

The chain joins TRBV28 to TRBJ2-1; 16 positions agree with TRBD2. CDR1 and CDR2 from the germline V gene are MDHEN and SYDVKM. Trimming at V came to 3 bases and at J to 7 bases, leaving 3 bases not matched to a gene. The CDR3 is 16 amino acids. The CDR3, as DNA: TGTGCCAGCAGTTTCTCGGGACTAGCGGGAGGGAATGAGCAGTTCTTC. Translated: CASSFSGLAGGNEQFF.

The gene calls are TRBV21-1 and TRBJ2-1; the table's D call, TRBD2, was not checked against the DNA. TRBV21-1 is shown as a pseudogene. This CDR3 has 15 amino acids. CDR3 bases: TGTGCCAGCAGCAATAGCGGGGGCTCCTACAATGAGCAGTTCTTC. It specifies CASSNSGGSYNEQFF.

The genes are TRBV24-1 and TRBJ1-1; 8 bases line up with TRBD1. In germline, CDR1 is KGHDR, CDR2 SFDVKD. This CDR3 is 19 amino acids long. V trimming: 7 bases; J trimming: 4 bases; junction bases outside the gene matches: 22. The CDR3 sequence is CATRAGTGDALSRSTEAFF. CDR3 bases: TGTGCCACCAGGGCGGGGACAGGTGATGCCTTGTCCCGGAGCACTGAAGCTTTCTTT.

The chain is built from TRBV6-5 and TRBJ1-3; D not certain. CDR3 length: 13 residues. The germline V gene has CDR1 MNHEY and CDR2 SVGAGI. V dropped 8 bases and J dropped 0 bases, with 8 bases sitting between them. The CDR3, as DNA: TGTGCCAGCGGTTTTAACTCTGGAAACACCATATATTTT. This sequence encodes CASGFNSGNTIYF.

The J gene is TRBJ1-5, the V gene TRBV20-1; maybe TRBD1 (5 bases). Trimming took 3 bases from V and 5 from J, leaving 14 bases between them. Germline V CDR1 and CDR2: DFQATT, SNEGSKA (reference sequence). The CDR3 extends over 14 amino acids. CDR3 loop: CSASWQGRDQPQHF. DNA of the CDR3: TGCAGTGCTAGTTGGCAGGGCAGGGATCAGCCCCAGCATTTT.

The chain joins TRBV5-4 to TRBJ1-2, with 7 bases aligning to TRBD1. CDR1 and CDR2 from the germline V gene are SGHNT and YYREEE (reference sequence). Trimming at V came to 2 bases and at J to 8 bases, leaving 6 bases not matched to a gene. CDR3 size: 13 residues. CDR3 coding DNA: TGTGCCAGCAGCTTAAAGGGGGCGGGCGGCTACACCTTC. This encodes CASSLKGAGGYTF.

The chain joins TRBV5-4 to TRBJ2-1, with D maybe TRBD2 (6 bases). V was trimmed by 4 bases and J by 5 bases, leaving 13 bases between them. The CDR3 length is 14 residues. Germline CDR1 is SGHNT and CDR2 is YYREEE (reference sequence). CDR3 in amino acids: CASSRWGRNNEQFF. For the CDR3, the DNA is TGTGCCAGCAGCCGCTGGGGGAGGAACAATGAGCAGTTCTTC.

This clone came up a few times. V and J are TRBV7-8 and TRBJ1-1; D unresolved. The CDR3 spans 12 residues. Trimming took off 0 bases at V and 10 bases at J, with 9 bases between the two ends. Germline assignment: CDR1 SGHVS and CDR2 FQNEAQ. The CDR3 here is CASSLAVDLAFF. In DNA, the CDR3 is TGTGCCAGCAGCTTAGCGGTAGATTTAGCTTTCTTT.